This TCR beta chain comes out of a study of blood T cell repertoires in COVID-19. Overall study: In each case, the material was cDNA or gDNA derived from T cells, B-cell-depleted T cells, or PBMCs.

The CDR3 totals 15 residues. V was clipped by 6 bases and J by 9 bases; unmatched bases: 10. CDR1 and CDR2 from the germline V gene are MRHNA and SNTAGT. In the original analysis: By means of reference gene primer amplification, nucleated cell counts were estimated. Generated by immunoSEQ multiplex PCR, the TCRdb table keeps only in-frame clones and is missing some. V and J calls and clone size come straight from that table; D and trimming were deduced from the DNA. This sample carries under 250,000 clones, about four fifths of them seen once, and the ten largest clones take around 8.9%. This clone has more than one count but fewer than ten.

V and J are TRBV6-4 and TRBJ1-6; the match to TRBD1 covers 8 bases. The sample taken for sequencing was peripheral blood. The sequence derives from an elderly man with acute or convalescent COVID-19. In nucleotides, the CDR3 is TGTGCCAGCAGAGTGGACAGGGCACCCATTTCACCCCTCCACTTT. It encodes CASRVDRAPISPLHF.